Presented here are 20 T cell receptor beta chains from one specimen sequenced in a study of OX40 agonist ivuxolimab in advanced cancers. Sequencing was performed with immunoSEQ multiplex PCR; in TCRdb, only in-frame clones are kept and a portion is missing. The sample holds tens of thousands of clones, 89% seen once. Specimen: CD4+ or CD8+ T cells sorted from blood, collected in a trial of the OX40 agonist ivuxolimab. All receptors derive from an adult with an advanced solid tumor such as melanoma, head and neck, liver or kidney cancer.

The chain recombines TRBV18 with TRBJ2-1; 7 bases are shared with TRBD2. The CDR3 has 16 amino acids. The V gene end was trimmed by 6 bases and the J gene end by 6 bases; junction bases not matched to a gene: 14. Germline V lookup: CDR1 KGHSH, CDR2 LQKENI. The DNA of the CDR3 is TGTGCCAGCTCCCCCCCCGGGGGGAATTTGCTCAATGAGCAGTTCTTC. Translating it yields CASSPPGGNLLNEQFF.

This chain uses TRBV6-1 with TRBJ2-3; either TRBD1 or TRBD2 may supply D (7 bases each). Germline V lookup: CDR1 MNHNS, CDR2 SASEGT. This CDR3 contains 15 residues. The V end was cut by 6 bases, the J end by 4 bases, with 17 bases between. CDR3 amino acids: CASSPRQGGADTQYF. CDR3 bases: TGTGCCAGCAGCCCCAGACAGGGAGGGGCAGATACGCAGTATTTT.

The CDR3 spells CASSEAPGVYSNQPQHF. CDR3 DNA sequence: TGTGCCAGCAGTGAAGCGCCTGGAGTCTATAGCAATCAGCCCCAGCATTTT. The chain carries TRBV6-1 and TRBJ1-5, with D unclear. CDR1 and CDR2 from the germline V gene are MNHNS and SASEGT. The V end lost 0 bases, the J end lost 0 bases, and 12 bases lay between the germline ends. This CDR3 has 17 amino acids.

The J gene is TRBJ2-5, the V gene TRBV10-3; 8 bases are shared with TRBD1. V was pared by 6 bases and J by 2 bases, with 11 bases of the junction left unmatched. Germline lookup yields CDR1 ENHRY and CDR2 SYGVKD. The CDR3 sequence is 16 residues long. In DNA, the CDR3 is TGTGCCATCAGCCAAAGACAGGGGATGGGGCAAGAGACCCAGTACTTC. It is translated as CAISQRQGMGQETQYF.

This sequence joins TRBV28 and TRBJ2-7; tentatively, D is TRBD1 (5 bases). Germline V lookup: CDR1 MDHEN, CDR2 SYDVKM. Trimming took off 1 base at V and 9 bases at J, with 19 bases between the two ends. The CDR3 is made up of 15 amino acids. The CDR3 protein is CASSLFDSRALWQYF. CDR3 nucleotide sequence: TGTGCCAGCAGTTTATTTGACAGCAGGGCGTTATGGCAGTACTTC.

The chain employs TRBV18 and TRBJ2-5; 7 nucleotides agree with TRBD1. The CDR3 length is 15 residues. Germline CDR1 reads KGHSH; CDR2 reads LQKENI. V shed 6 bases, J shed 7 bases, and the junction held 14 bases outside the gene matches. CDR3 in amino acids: CASSEMTGIFGTQYF. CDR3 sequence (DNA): TGTGCCAGCTCGGAGATGACAGGGATATTCGGGACCCAGTACTTC.

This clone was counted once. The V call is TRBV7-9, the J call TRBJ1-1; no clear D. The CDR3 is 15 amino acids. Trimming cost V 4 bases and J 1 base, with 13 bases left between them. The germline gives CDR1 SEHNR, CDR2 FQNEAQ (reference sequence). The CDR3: CASSSDFTANTEAFF. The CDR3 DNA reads TGTGCCAGCAGCTCGGACTTCACTGCGAACACTGAAGCTTTCTTT. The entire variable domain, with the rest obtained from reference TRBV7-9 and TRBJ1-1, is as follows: DTGVSQNPRHKITKRGQNVTFRCDPISEHNRLYWYRQTLGQGPEFLTYFQNEAQLEKSRLLSDRFSAERPKGSFSTLEIQRTEQGDSAMYLCASSSDFTANTEAFFGQGTRLTVV.

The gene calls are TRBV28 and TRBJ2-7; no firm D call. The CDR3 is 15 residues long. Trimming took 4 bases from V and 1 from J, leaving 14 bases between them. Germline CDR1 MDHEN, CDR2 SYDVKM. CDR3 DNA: TGTGCCAGCAGTTCCCCAGCCGACAAGTCCTACGAGCAGTACTTC. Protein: CASSSPADKSYEQYF.

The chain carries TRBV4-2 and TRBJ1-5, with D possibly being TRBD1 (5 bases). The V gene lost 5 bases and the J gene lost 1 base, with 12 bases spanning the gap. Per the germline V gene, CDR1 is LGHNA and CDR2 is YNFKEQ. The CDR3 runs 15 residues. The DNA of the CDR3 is TGTGCCAGCAGCGAGTCCAGACAGAGCAATCAGCCCCAGCATTTT. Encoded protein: CASSESRQSNQPQHF.

This CDR3 reads CASSFGQDEQYF. CDR3 nucleotides: TGTGCCAGCAGTTTCGGACAGGACGAGCAGTACTTC. This chain joins TRBV6-5 and TRBJ2-7; 7 bases agree with TRBD1. Trimming cost V 4 bases and J 5 bases; bases outside gene matches: 2. This CDR3 spans 12 amino acids. Germline assignment: CDR1 MNHEY and CDR2 SVGAGI.

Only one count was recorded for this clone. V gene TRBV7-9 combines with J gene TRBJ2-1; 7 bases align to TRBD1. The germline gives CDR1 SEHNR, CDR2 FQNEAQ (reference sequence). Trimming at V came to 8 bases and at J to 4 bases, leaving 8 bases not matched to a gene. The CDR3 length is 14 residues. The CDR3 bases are TGTGCCAGCGGGGACAGCCTCGTATACAATGAGCAGTTCTTC. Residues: CASGDSLVYNEQFF.

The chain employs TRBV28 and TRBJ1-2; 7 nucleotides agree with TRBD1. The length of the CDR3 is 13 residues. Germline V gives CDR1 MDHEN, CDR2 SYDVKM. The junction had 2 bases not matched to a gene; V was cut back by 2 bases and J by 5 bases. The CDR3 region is CASSLKGQYGYTF. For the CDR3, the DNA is TGTGCCAGCAGTTTAAAGGGACAGTATGGCTACACCTTC.

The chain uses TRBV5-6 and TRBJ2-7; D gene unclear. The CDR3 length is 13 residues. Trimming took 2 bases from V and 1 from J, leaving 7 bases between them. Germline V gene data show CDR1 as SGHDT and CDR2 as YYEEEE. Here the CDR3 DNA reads TGTGCCAGCAGCTTTTTTCCTTCCTACGAGCAGTACTTC. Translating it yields CASSFFPSYEQYF.

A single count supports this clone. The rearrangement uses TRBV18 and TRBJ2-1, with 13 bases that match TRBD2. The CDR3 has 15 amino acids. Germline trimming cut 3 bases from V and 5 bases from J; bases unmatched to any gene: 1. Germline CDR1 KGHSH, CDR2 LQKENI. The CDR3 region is CASSPGTSGDNEQFF. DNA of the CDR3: TGTGCCAGCTCACCGGGGACTAGCGGGGACAATGAGCAGTTCTTC.

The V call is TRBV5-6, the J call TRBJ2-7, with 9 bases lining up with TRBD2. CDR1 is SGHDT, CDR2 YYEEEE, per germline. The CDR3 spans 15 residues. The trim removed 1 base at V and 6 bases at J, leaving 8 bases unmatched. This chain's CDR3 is CASSLSPAGGSEQYF. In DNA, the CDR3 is TGTGCCAGCAGCTTGTCCCCAGCGGGGGGAAGCGAGCAGTACTTC. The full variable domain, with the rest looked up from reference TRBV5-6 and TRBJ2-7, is DAGVTQSPTHLIKTRGQQVTLRCSPKSGHDTVSWYQQALGQGPQFIFQYYEEEERQRGNFPDRFSGHQFPNYSSELNVNALLLGDSALYLCASSLSPAGGSEQYFGPGTRLTVT.

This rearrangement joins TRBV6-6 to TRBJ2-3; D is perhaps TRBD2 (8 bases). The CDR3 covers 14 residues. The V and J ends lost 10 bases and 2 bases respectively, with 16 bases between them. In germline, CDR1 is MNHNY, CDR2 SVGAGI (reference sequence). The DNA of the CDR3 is TGTGCCACACGGGAGGGACAGATCACAGATACGCAGTATTTT. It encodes CATREGQITDTQYF.

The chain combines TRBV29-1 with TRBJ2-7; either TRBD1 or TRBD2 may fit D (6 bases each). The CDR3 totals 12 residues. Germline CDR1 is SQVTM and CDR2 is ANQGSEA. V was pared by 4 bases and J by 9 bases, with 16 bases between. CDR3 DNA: TGCAGCGTTGGCGGGATGGGGGCGCGGCAGTACTTC. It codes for CSVGGMGARQYF.

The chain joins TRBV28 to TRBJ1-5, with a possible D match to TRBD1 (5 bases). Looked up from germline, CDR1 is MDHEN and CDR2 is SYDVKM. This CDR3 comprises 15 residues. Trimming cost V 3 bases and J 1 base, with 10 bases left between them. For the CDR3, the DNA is TGTGCCAGCAGTTTGACAGTAGTCAGCAATCAGCCCCAGCATTTT. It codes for CASSLTVVSNQPQHF.

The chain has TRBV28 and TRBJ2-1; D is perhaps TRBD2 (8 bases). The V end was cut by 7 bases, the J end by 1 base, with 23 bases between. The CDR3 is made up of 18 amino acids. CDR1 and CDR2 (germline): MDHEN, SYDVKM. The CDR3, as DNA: TGTGCCAGCACCCTAACCAGGGGGGGGACTAGGTCCTACAATGAGCAGTTCTTC. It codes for CASTLTRGGTRSYNEQFF.

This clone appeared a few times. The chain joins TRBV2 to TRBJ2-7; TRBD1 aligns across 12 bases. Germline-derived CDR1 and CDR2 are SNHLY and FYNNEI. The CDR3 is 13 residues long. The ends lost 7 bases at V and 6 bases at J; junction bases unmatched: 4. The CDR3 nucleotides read TGTGCCAGCACGGGACAGGGGGCATCCGAGCAGTACTTC. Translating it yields CASTGQGASEQYF. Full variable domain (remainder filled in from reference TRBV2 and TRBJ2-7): EPEVTQTPSHQVTQMGQEVILRCVPISNHLYFYWYRQILGQKVEFLVSFYNNEISEKSEIFDDQFSVERPDGSNFTLKIRSTKLEDSAMYFCASTGQGASEQYFGPGTRLTVT.